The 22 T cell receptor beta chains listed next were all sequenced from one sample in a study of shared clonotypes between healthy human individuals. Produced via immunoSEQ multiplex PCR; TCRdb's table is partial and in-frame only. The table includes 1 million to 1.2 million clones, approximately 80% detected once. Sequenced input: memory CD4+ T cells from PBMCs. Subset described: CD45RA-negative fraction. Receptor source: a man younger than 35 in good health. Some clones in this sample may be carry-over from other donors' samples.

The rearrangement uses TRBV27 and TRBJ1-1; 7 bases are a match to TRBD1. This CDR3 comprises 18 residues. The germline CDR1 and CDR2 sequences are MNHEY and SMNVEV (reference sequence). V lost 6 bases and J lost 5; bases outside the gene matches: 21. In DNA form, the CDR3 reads TGTGCCAGCAGGATACGCAGGACAGGCGGCGGTCTTTCGACTGAAGCTTTCTTT. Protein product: CASRIRRTGGGLSTEAFF.

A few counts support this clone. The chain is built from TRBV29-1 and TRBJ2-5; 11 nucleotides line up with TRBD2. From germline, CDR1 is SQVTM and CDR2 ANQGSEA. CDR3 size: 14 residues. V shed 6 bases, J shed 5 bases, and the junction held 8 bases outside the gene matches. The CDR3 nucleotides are TGCAGCGTCCCCACTAGCGGGAGCTTCGAGACCCAGTACTTC. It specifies CSVPTSGSFETQYF.

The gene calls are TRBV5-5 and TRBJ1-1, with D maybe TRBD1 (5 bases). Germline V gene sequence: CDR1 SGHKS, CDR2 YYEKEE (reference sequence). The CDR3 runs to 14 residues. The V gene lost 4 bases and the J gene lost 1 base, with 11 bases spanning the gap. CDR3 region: CASSPRGWNTEAFF. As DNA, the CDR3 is TGTGCCAGCAGCCCAAGGGGATGGAACACTGAAGCTTTCTTT.

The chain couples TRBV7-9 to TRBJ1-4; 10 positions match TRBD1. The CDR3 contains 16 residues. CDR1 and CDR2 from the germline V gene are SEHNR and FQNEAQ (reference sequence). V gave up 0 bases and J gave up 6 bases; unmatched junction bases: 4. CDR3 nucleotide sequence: TGTGCCAGCAGCTTAGCGGGACAGGGGTTTTATGAAAAACTGTTTTTT. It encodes CASSLAGQGFYEKLFF.

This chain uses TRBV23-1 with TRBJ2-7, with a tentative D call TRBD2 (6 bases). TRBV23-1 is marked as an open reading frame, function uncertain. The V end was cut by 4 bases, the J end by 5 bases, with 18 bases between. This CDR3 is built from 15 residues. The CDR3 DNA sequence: TGCGCCAGCAGTCGTCGCGGGACTTATGCCCACGAGCAGTACTTC. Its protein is CASSRRGTYAHEQYF.

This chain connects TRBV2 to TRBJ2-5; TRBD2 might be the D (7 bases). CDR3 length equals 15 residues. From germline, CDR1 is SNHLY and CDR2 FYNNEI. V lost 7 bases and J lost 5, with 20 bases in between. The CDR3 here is CASNLGGGGQETQYF. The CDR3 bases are TGTGCCAGCAACCTTGGTGGCGGGGGCCAGGAGACCCAGTACTTC. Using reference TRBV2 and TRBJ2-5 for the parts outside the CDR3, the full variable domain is EPEVTQTPSHQVTQMGQEVILRCVPISNHLYFYWYRQILGQKVEFLVSFYNNEISEKSEIFDDQFSVERPDGSNFTLKIRSTKLEDSAMYFCASNLGGGGQETQYFGPGTRLLVL.

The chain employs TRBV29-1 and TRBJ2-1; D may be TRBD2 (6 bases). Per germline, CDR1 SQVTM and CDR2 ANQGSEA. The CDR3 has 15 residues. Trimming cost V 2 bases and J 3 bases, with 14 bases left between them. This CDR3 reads CSVEIIGGGYNEQFF. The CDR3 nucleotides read TGCAGCGTTGAAATTATCGGGGGTGGCTACAATGAGCAGTTCTTC.

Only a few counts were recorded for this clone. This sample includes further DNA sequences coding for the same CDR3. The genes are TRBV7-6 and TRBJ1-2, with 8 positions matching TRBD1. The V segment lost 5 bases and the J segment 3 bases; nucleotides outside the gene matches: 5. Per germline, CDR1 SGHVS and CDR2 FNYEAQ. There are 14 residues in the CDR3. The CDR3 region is CASSPGQGDYGYTF. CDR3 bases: TGTGCCAGCAGCCCCGGACAGGGCGACTATGGCTACACCTTC.

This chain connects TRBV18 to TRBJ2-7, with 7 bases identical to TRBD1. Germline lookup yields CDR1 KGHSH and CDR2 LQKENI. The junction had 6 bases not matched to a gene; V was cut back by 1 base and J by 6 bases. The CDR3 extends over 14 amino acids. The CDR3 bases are TGTGCCAGCTCACCACGGGACAGAGGGGTCGAGCAGTACTTC. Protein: CASSPRDRGVEQYF.

CDR3 DNA: TGTGCCAGCAGTCCTCGGGGGCAGCTGTCCTACGAGCAGTACTTC. Translation gives CASSPRGQLSYEQYF. This chain connects TRBV28 to TRBJ2-7; D possibly matches TRBD1 or TRBD2 (6 bases each). CDR1 and CDR2 from the germline V gene are MDHEN and SYDVKM. V was pared by 5 bases and J by 1 base, with 15 bases between. This CDR3 comprises 15 residues.

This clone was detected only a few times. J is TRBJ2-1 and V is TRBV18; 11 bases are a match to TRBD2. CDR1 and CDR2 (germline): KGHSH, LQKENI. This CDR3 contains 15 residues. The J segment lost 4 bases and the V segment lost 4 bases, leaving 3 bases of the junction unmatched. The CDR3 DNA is TGTGCCAGCTCACAGGGACTAGCGGAATACAATGAGCAGTTCTTC. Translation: CASSQGLAEYNEQFF.

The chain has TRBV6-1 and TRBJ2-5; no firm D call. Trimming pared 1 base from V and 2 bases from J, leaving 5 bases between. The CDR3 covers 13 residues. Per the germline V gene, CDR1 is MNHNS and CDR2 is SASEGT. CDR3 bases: TGTGCCAGCAGTGAAGGGATTCAAGAGACCCAGTACTTC. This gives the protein CASSEGIQETQYF.

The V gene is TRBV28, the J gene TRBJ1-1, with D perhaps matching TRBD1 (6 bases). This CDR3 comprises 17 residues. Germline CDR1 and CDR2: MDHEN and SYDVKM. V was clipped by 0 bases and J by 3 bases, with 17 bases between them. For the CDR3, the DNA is TGTGCCAGCAGTTTATGGGGGGCTGTGGGGTCGGACACTGAAGCTTTCTTT. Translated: CASSLWGAVGSDTEAFF. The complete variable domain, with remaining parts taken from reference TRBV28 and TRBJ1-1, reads DVKVTQSSRYLVKRTGEKVFLECVQDMDHENMFWYRQDPGLGLRLIYFSYDVKMKEKGDIPEGYSVSREKKERFSLILESASTNQTSMYLCASSLWGAVGSDTEAFFGQGTRLTVV.

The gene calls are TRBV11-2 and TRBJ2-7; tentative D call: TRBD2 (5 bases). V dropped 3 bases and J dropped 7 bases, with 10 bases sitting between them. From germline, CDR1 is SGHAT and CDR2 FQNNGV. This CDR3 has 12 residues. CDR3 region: CASSFLKREQYF. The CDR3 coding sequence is TGTGCCAGCAGCTTTCTTAAGCGGGAGCAGTACTTC.

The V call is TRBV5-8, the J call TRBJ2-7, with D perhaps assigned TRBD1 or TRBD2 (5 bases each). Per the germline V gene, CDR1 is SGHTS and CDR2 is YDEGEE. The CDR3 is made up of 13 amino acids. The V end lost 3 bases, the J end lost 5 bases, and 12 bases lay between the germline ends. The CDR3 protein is CASSSGTPNEQYF. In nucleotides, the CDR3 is TGTGCCAGCAGCTCCGGGACCCCCAACGAGCAGTACTTC.

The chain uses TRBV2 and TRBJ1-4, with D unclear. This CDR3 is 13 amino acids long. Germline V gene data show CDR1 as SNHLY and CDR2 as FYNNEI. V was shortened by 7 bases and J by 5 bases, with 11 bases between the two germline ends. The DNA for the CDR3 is TGTGCCAGCATCCGAGACACCAATGAAAAACTGTTTTTT. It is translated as CASIRDTNEKLFF.

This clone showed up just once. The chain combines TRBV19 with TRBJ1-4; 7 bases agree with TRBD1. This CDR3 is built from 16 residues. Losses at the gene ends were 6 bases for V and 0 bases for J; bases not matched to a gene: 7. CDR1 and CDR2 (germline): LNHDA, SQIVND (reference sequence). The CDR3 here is CASSGRGTATNEKLFF. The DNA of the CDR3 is TGTGCCAGTAGCGGCAGGGGGACCGCAACTAATGAAAAACTGTTTTTT.

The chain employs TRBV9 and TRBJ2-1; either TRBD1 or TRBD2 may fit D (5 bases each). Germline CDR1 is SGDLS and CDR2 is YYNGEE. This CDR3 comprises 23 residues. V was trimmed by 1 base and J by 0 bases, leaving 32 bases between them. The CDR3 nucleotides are TGTGCCAGCAGCGTAAAGGAAACTACCGGGACGGAGGTATACCTCAGCTCCTACAATGAGCAGTTCTTC. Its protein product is CASSVKETTGTEVYLSSYNEQFF. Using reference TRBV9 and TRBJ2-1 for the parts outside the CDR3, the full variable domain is DSGVTQTPKHLITATGQRVTLRCSPRSGDLSVYWYQQSLDQGLQFLIQYYNGEERAKGNILERFSAQQFPDLHSELNLSSLELGDSALYFCASSVKETTGTEVYLSSYNEQFFGPGTRLTVL.

The CDR3 DNA is TGTGCCAGTAGTACCCTCTCGATTTGGGGAGATCAGCCCCAGCATTTT. It encodes CASSTLSIWGDQPQHF. The J gene is TRBJ1-5, the V gene TRBV19; D is uncertain. This CDR3 has 16 amino acids. V was clipped by 4 bases and J by 5 bases, with 18 bases between them. Germline-derived CDR1 and CDR2 are LNHDA and SQIVND (reference sequence).

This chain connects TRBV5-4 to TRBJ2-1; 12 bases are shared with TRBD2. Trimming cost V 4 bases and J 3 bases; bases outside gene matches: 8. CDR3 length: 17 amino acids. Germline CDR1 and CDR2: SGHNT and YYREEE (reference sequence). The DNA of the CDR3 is TGTGCCAGCAGCCTTCCCCGGACTAGCGGGAACTACAATGAGCAGTTCTTC. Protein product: CASSLPRTSGNYNEQFF.

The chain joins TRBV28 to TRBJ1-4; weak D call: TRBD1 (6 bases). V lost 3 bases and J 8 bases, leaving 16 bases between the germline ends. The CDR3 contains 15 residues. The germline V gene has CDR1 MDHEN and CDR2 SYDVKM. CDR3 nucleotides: TGTGCCAGCAGTTTTATCTACGGGGGCCAGGAAAAACTGTTTTTT. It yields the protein CASSFIYGGQEKLFF.

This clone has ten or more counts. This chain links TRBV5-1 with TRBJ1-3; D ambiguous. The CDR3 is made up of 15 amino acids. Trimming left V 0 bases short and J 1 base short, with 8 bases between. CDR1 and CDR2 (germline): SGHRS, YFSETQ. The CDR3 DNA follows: TGCGCCAGCAGCTTGGGGGCACTATCTGGAAACACCATATATTTT. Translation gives CASSLGALSGNTIYF. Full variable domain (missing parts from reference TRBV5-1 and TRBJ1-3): KAGVTQTPRYLIKTRGQQVTLSCSPISGHRSVSWYQQTPGQGLQFLFEYFSETQRNKGNFPGRFSGRQFSNSRSEMNVSTLELGDSALYLCASSLGALSGNTIYFGEGSWLTVV.